This entry lists 10 T cell receptor beta chains sequenced from one sample in a study of OX40 agonist ivuxolimab in advanced cancers. To prepare the library, the immunoSEQ multiplex PCR assay was applied. TCRdb holds this immuneACCESS table with in-frame rearrangements only. Some clones are missing; in checked studies, unresolved V genes explain under half, and the rest has no known cause. The sample table records 75,000 or so clones; 80% to 85% of these occur just once. About 7.4% of the sample is taken by the ten largest. This specimen was CD4+ or CD8+ T cells sorted from blood, taken in a trial of the OX40 agonist ivuxolimab. The receptors were gathered from an adult with an advanced solid tumor such as melanoma, head and neck, liver or kidney cancer.

V and J are TRBV7-9 and TRBJ1-1; D unresolved. Germline CDR1 reads SEHNR; CDR2 reads FQNEAQ (reference sequence). The CDR3 has 16 amino acids. The germline V and J ends were trimmed by 6 bases and 0 bases, with 17 bases remaining between them. The CDR3, as DNA: TGTGCCAGCAGTCCAAGGATGGGGTTGGTGAACACTGAAGCTTTCTTT. It is translated as CASSPRMGLVNTEAFF.

This clone appeared once. V gene TRBV5-1 combines with J gene TRBJ2-2; D is unclear. Germline CDR1 SGHRS, CDR2 YFSETQ. The V end was cut by 3 bases, the J end by 6 bases, with 9 bases between. The CDR3 is 13 residues long. The CDR3 sequence is CASSSSGAGELFF. DNA for the CDR3: TGCGCCAGCAGCTCCTCAGGCGCCGGGGAGCTGTTTTTT.

The chain carries TRBV9 and TRBJ1-1; TRBD1 matches at 7 bases. This CDR3 has 15 residues. Losses at the gene ends were 0 bases for V and 5 bases for J; bases not matched to a gene: 7. CDR1 SGDLS and CDR2 YYNGEE come from the germline V gene. CDR3 DNA sequence: TGTGCCAGCAGCGTAGTAGAGGGGGCGAGGACTGAAGCTTTCTTT. It is translated as CASSVVEGARTEAFF. The variable domain in full, with the rest retrieved from reference TRBV9 and TRBJ1-1, is DSGVTQTPKHLITATGQRVTLRCSPRSGDLSVYWYQQSLDQGLQFLIQYYNGEERAKGNILERFSAQQFPDLHSELNLSSLELGDSALYFCASSVVEGARTEAFFGQGTRLTVV.

J is TRBJ1-2 and V is TRBV4-2, with a tentative D call TRBD1 (6 bases). Germline CDR1 and CDR2: LGHNA and YNFKEQ. Deletions cut 4 bases from V and 2 bases from J, with 14 bases between. This CDR3 comprises 15 residues. The chain's CDR3 is CASSPEAGVNYGYTF. Here the CDR3 DNA reads TGTGCCAGCAGCCCAGAGGCAGGGGTAAACTATGGCTACACCTTC.

The rearrangement uses TRBV11-1 and TRBJ2-3; D remains unclear. The CDR3 covers 12 residues. Trimming shortened V by 2 bases and J by 6 bases, and 6 bases separated the two germline ends. The germline gives CDR1 SGHAT, CDR2 FQDESV (reference sequence). CDR3 DNA: TGTGCCAGCAGCTTAAGGGCTGATACGCAGTATTTT. This translates into CASSLRADTQYF. The full variable domain, in which reference TRBV11-1 and TRBJ2-3 provide the parts outside the CDR3, is EAEVAQSPRYKITEKSQAVAFWCDPISGHATLYWYRQILGQGPELLVQFQDESVVDDSQLPKDRFSAERLKGVDSTLKIQPAELGDSAMYLCASSLRADTQYFGPGTRLTVL.

The gene calls are TRBV7-2 and TRBJ2-2; unclear D gene. Germline V gene lookup returns CDR1 SGHTA and CDR2 FQGNSA. Trimming took 6 bases from V and 5 from J, leaving 4 bases between them. The CDR3 is 11 residues long. CDR3 loop: CASSWTGELFF. The CDR3 DNA reads as TGTGCCAGCAGTTGGACCGGGGAGCTGTTTTTT.

The chain uses TRBV7-3 and TRBJ2-1; TRBD1 agrees at 7 bases. The germline gives CDR1 SGHTA, CDR2 FQGTGA. The CDR3 runs 15 residues. Germline trimming cut 5 bases from V and 6 bases from J; bases unmatched to any gene: 10. CDR3 amino acids: CASSDTRQGFNEQFF. The DNA for the CDR3 is TGTGCCAGCAGCGATACCCGACAGGGCTTCAATGAGCAGTTCTTC.

The chain combines TRBV5-6 with TRBJ2-3, with a tentative D call TRBD1 (6 bases). The V end was cut by 5 bases, the J end by 1 base, with 20 bases between. Germline V gene lookup returns CDR1 SGHDT and CDR2 YYEEEE. The CDR3 consists of 17 residues. The CDR3 is CASSTRSGQLGTDTQYF. The CDR3 nucleotides read TGTGCCAGCAGTACACGATCCGGACAGCTTGGCACAGATACGCAGTATTTT.

The rearrangement joins TRBV19 to TRBJ1-4; 7 bases align to TRBD1. The CDR3 sequence is 16 residues long. Trimming cost V 6 bases and J 7 bases; bases outside gene matches: 14. Germline V gene sequence: CDR1 LNHDA, CDR2 SQIVND (reference sequence). Written as DNA, the CDR3 is TGTGCCAGTAGAAACTCAGAGGGGGCCGCGGGTGAAAAACTGTTTTTT. It codes for CASRNSEGAAGEKLFF.

The genes are TRBV18 and TRBJ1-4; 10 bases match TRBD1. The V segment lost 3 bases and the J segment 7 bases; nucleotides outside the gene matches: 2. Germline CDR1 reads KGHSH; CDR2 reads LQKENI. The CDR3 totals 14 residues. CDR3 nucleotide sequence: TGTGCCAGCTCACCCGGGACAGGGGCTGAAAAACTGTTTTTT. Its translation is CASSPGTGAEKLFF.